These 28 T cell receptor beta chains came from one sample sequenced in a study of cytomegalovirus exposure and HLA in healthy donors. 60 Vbeta and 13 Jbeta primers were used in PCR. Sequencing was performed with immunoSEQ multiplex PCR; in TCRdb, only in-frame clones are kept and a portion is missing. This table holds approximately 240,000 clones, just under 85% found once. Sequenced material: PBMCs. These receptors were taken from a woman aged 40 to 55 in good health and CMV-seronegative.

This rearrangement joins TRBV10-3 to TRBJ2-5, with TRBD2 identical over 9 bases. This CDR3 comprises 15 residues. Germline-derived CDR1 and CDR2 are ENHRY and SYGVKD. The ends lost 2 bases at V and 3 bases at J; junction bases unmatched: 4. CDR3 DNA sequence: TGTGCCATCAGTGAGCCGGGACTAGCTAAAGAGACCCAGTACTTC. This sequence encodes CAISEPGLAKETQYF.

This chain connects TRBV7-9 to TRBJ1-1; 7 bases fit TRBD1. The CDR3 runs to 19 residues. Germline CDR1 SEHNR, CDR2 FQNEAQ (reference sequence). V lost 7 bases, J lost 2 bases, and 22 bases stayed unmatched. CDR3 in amino acids: CASTTRAGLRTGVNTEAFF. The DNA of the CDR3 is TGTGCCAGCACCACTCGTGCGGGTTTACGCACAGGGGTAAACACTGAAGCTTTCTTT.

This clone was detected only a few times. J is TRBJ1-1 and V is TRBV6-1; D remains unclear. V lost 4 bases and J 1 base, leaving 13 bases between the germline ends. This CDR3 comprises 15 residues. The germline V gene has CDR1 MNHNS and CDR2 SASEGT. The CDR3 DNA is TGTGCCAGCAGTGTGGAGGGATCCGGGAACACTGAAGCTTTCTTT. Protein sequence: CASSVEGSGNTEAFF.

V and J are TRBV5-1 and TRBJ2-7; TRBD1 agrees at 9 bases. Germline V gene lookup returns CDR1 SGHRS and CDR2 YFSETQ. The CDR3 length is 15 residues. The V gene end was trimmed by 1 base and the J gene end by 7 bases; junction bases not matched to a gene: 9. Written as DNA, the CDR3 is TGCGCCAGCAGCTTGCCGGGACAGGGATGGGGTGAGCAGTACTTC. It specifies CASSLPGQGWGEQYF.

The V gene is TRBV6-1, the J gene TRBJ2-7; possibly TRBD1 for D (5 bases). The CDR3 is 16 residues long. Germline V gene sequence: CDR1 MNHNS, CDR2 SASEGT. V lost 2 bases, J lost 4 bases, and 18 bases lay in between. The CDR3 protein is CASSESGREYLYEQYF. The CDR3 nucleotides read TGTGCCAGCAGTGAATCGGGCAGGGAATATCTATACGAGCAGTACTTC.

The V call is TRBV6-5, the J call TRBJ2-2; 8 bases map to TRBD1. The CDR3 is made up of 14 amino acids. In germline, CDR1 is MNHEY, CDR2 SVGAGI. V trimming: 5 bases; J trimming: 6 bases; junction bases outside the gene matches: 5. CDR3 in amino acids: CASSRQGPSGELFF. In DNA, the CDR3 is TGTGCCAGCAGTAGACAGGGGCCTTCCGGGGAGCTGTTTTTT.

CDR3 loop: CASSQDRDSSYEQYF. CDR3 nucleotides: TGCGCCAGCAGCCAAGATCGGGACTCTTCCTACGAGCAGTACTTC. The chain has TRBV4-3 and TRBJ2-7; weak D call: TRBD2 (6 bases). The CDR3 is 15 amino acids. Deletions cut 0 bases from V and 1 base from J, with 10 bases between. CDR1 is LGHNA and CDR2 is YSLEER in the germline V gene.

This CDR3 is CASNQKPGTGELKSGNTIYF. The CDR3 nucleotides are TGCGCCAGCAACCAGAAACCCGGGACAGGGGAACTGAAGTCTGGAAACACCATATATTTT. This chain joins TRBV10-1 and TRBJ1-3; TRBD1 agrees at 10 bases. The V gene's germline CDR1 is WNHNN and CDR2 SYGVQD (reference sequence). This CDR3 region has 20 residues. J was trimmed by 1 base and V by 7 bases; bases with no gene match: 19.

This clone was seen more than once but under ten times. CDR3 loop: CASSVDPTSGGEQYF. CDR3 in DNA: TGTGCCAGCAGCGTAGATCCGACTAGCGGGGGCGAGCAGTACTTC. The rearrangement joins TRBV9 to TRBJ2-7; 12 positions match TRBD2. In germline, CDR1 is SGDLS, CDR2 YYNGEE. V was pared by 0 bases and J by 6 bases, with 4 bases of the junction left unmatched. The CDR3 runs to 15 residues.

In its sample, this clone was seen a few times. CDR3 in DNA: TGTGCCAGTAGTACTGGGAGGAGGACTGAAGCTTTCTTT. Translation: CASSTGRRTEAFF. This rearrangement joins TRBV19 to TRBJ1-1; no clear D gene. V lost 4 bases and J lost 5, with 11 bases in between. The CDR3 has 13 amino acids. Per the germline V gene, CDR1 is LNHDA and CDR2 is SQIVND (reference sequence).

The rearrangement joins TRBV2 to TRBJ1-5; D gene unclear. The V end was cut by 3 bases, the J end by 1 base, with 7 bases between. The CDR3 length is 14 residues. Germline-derived CDR1 and CDR2 are SNHLY and FYNNEI. The CDR3 sequence: CASSEPGSNQPQHF. The CDR3 nucleotides read TGTGCCAGCAGTGAGCCAGGCAGCAATCAGCCCCAGCATTTT.

CDR3 region: CASSFVQGRDEQFF. CDR3 bases: TGTGCCAGCAGTTTCGTTCAGGGAAGGGATGAGCAGTTCTTC. V gene TRBV6-5 combines with J gene TRBJ2-1; tentatively, D is TRBD1 (5 bases). V lost 4 bases and J lost 8, with 15 bases in between. The CDR3 covers 14 residues. Germline V lookup: CDR1 MNHEY, CDR2 SVGAGI.

The V gene is TRBV6-6, the J gene TRBJ1-4; D possibly corresponds to TRBD1 (5 bases). The V and J ends lost 5 bases and 6 bases respectively, with 16 bases between them. The germline V gene encodes CDR1 MNHNY and CDR2 SVGAGI (reference sequence). The CDR3 sequence is 15 residues long. CDR3 protein: CASSRPRGLDEKLFF. The DNA of the CDR3 is TGTGCCAGCAGTCGCCCCCGGGGGTTAGATGAAAAACTGTTTTTT.

The rearrangement uses TRBV4-1 and TRBJ2-2; D may be TRBD2 (5 bases). Germline V gene sequence: CDR1 MGHRA, CDR2 YSYEKL. This CDR3 has 14 amino acids. With 8 bases removed from V and 0 bases from J, the gap between germline ends came to 10 bases. Here the CDR3 DNA reads TGCGCCAGCTCGCGGGTGTCGAACACCGGGGAGCTGTTTTTT. It specifies CASSRVSNTGELFF.

V and J are TRBV10-3 and TRBJ2-7; no clear D. The CDR3 loop spans 15 amino acids. Between the trimmed V and J ends, which lost 0 bases and 1 base, there was a span of 10 bases. Germline values: CDR1 ENHRY, CDR2 SYGVKD. CDR3 in DNA: TGTGCCATCAGTGAGTCGGTCGCCCGGTCCTACGAGCAGTACTTC. As protein: CAISESVARSYEQYF.

Here the CDR3 DNA reads TGTGCCAGCAGCTATACTAGCAGCACGGCGTACAATGAGCAGTTCTTC. It yields the protein CASSYTSSTAYNEQFF. The chain couples TRBV5-4 to TRBJ2-1, with D maybe TRBD2 (6 bases). The germline V and J ends were trimmed by 3 bases and 4 bases, with 17 bases remaining between them. Germline V CDR1 and CDR2: SGHNT, YYREEE (reference sequence). This CDR3 has 16 amino acids.

The rearrangement joins TRBV29-1 to TRBJ2-1; D possibly corresponds to TRBD1 (6 bases). The CDR3 has 14 amino acids. The V gene's germline CDR1 is SQVTM and CDR2 ANQGSEA. Trimming shortened V by 4 bases and J by 5 bases, and 15 bases separated the two germline ends. The chain's CDR3 is CSVVRGQHNNEQFF. The CDR3, as DNA: TGCAGCGTTGTTCGAGGACAGCACAACAATGAGCAGTTCTTC.

The V and J genes are TRBV4-2 and TRBJ1-3; D gene unclear. The CDR3 sequence is 18 residues long. Trimming removed 0 bases from V and 7 bases from J, with 22 bases in between. Germline CDR1 LGHNA, CDR2 YNFKEQ. The CDR3 bases are TGTGCCAGCAGCCAAGACCCAGCCGGCCCTCTATTCAGGAACACCATATATTTT. Amino acids: CASSQDPAGPLFRNTIYF.

The chain joins TRBV7-9 to TRBJ1-1; D perhaps matches TRBD1 (5 bases). Trimming shortened V by 7 bases and J by 5 bases, and 26 bases separated the two germline ends. This CDR3 comprises 17 residues. Germline V gene lookup returns CDR1 SEHNR and CDR2 FQNEAQ (reference sequence). The CDR3 reads CASIISGGGPVLTEAFF. In nucleotides, the CDR3 is TGTGCCAGCATCATCTCCGGGGGTGGCCCGGTCCTAACTGAAGCTTTCTTT.

The CDR3 loop is CASSLEVTGNYGYTF. The CDR3 DNA sequence: TGTGCCAGCAGCTTAGAGGTGACAGGAAACTATGGCTACACCTTC. The chain employs TRBV11-1 and TRBJ1-2, with D possibly being TRBD1 (6 bases). The length of the CDR3 is 15 residues. The germline gives CDR1 SGHAT, CDR2 FQDESV (reference sequence). Trimming removed 1 base at V and 2 bases at J, with 11 bases between.

This chain uses TRBV12-2 with TRBJ1-2; the D segment call TRBD1 is taken from the table without a DNA check. TRBV12-2 is recorded as a pseudogene. The CDR3 sequence is 16 residues long. CDR3 amino acids: CASRLSLMNDSYGYTF. CDR3 DNA sequence: TGTGCAAGTCGCTTAAGTTTGATGAATGACAGCTATGGCTACACCTTC.

CDR3 protein: CASSFLTGRMNTEAFF. The CDR3 DNA follows: TGTGCCAGCAGCTTTTTGACAGGGCGAATGAACACTGAAGCTTTCTTT. This chain connects TRBV11-3 to TRBJ1-1, with TRBD1 matching over 7 bases. This CDR3 has 16 amino acids. Germline V gene data show CDR1 as SGHNT and CDR2 as YENEEA. Losses at the gene ends were 3 bases for V and 0 bases for J; bases not matched to a gene: 7.

This CDR3 reads CASSLYSSGNTIYF. CDR3 DNA: TGTGCCAGCAGCTTATACAGCTCTGGAAACACCATATATTTT. The chain combines TRBV7-2 with TRBJ1-3; D uncertain. The germline CDR1 and CDR2 sequences are SGHTA and FQGNSA. The germline V and J ends were trimmed by 2 bases and 0 bases, with 5 bases remaining between them. The CDR3 spans 14 residues.

The chain has TRBV7-8 and TRBJ1-1; D gene ambiguous. Germline V lookup: CDR1 SGHVS, CDR2 FQNEAQ. This CDR3 region has 14 residues. V lost 2 bases and J lost 3, with 10 bases in between. The CDR3 DNA is TGTGCCAGCAGCTTATCCCCCGCGGACACTGAAGCTTTCTTT. This codes for CASSLSPADTEAFF.

CDR3 sequence: CAWSEGAVYEQYF. CDR3 DNA sequence: TGTGCCTGGAGTGAGGGGGCAGTCTACGAGCAGTACTTC. The chain uses TRBV30 and TRBJ2-7; 7 bases map to TRBD1. Germline CDR1 GTSNPN, CDR2 SVGIG (reference sequence). This CDR3 has 13 residues. V was pared by 1 base and J by 3 bases, with 3 bases of the junction left unmatched.

The CDR3 region is CASSRWTGSFDYGYTF. CDR3 sequence (DNA): TGTGCCAGCAGCCGCTGGACAGGTTCCTTCGACTATGGCTACACCTTC. The chain is built from TRBV5-6 and TRBJ1-2; TRBD1 matches 7 bases. V trimming: 4 bases; J trimming: 3 bases; junction bases outside the gene matches: 12. The germline V gene encodes CDR1 SGHDT and CDR2 YYEEEE. The CDR3 has 16 residues.

This clone occurred a few times. The rearrangement joins TRBV29-1 to TRBJ2-1; 10 bases are shared with TRBD1. Germline V CDR1 and CDR2: SQVTM, ANQGSEA. The CDR3 covers 14 residues. J was trimmed by 7 bases and V by 7 bases; bases with no gene match: 10. The CDR3 DNA sequence: TGCAGCGCCGCGCCGGGACAGGGGCGGAATGAGCAGTTCTTC. This encodes CSAAPGQGRNEQFF.

The chain joins TRBV7-2 to TRBJ1-2; D not certain. V lost 3 bases to trimming and J lost 8 bases, with 10 bases between them. The germline CDR1 and CDR2 sequences are SGHTA and FQGNSA. This CDR3 is 12 amino acids long. CDR3 sequence (DNA): TGTGCCAGCAGCTTGCGGACGGGAGGCTACACCTTC. It yields the protein CASSLRTGGYTF.